This T cell receptor beta chain was recorded in a study of vaccination and CD4 T cells after COVID-19. Study-wide results and limits: Detection of a median about 90% of reactive clones in convalescent patients was confined to the period after vaccination.

With the Oncomine TCR Beta short-read assay, DNA from cultured CD4+ T cells was sequenced. Each CDR3 protein gets one entry after TCRdb re-called the PCR reads with MiXCR. The repertoire consists of roughly 10,000 distinct CDR3 sequences, with 44% occurring once and the leading ten covering over 30%. A few counts support this clonotype. What it binds is unknown. Treatment defined: roughly ten-day PBMC culture with coronavirus spike peptide pools or control peptides (ViraFEST assay). In the ViraFEST assay, peptide-pool expansion preceded TCR sequencing of expanded clonotypes. Each well held more than 1.5 million PBMCs in IL-2 (around 10 IU/ml) medium with approximately 9.1 ug/ml peptide pools. The sequenced sample consisted of CD4+ T cells from blood, cultured in vitro. This receptor was obtained from a human donor who had recovered from COVID-19.

CDR3 DNA: TGTGCCAGCAGAATCCGGGACTCTCCCTCCTACGAGCAGTACTTC. Translation: CASRIRDSPSYEQYF. The chain recombines TRBV2 with TRBJ2-7, with D maybe TRBD2 (6 bases). The germline V gene encodes CDR1 SNHLY and CDR2 FYNNEI. This CDR3 comprises 15 residues. The V end lost 6 bases, the J end lost 0 bases, and 15 bases lay between the germline ends.